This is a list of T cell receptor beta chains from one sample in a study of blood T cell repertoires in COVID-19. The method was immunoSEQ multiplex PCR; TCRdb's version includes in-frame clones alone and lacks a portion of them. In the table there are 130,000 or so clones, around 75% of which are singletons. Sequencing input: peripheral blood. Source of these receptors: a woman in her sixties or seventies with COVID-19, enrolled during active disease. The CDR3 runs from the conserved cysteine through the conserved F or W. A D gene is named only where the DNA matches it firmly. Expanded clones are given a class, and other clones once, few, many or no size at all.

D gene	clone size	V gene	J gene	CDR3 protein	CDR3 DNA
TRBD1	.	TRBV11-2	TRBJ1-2	CASSRDRNYGYTF	TGTGCCAGCAGCCGGGACAGGAACTATGGCTACACCTTC
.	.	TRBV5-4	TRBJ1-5	CASSLAGGQPQHF	TGTGCCAGCAGCTTGGCAGGAGGGCAGCCCCAGCATTTT
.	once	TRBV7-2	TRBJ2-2	CASSLGARGSNTGELFF	TGTGCCAGCAGCTTAGGGGCCCGGGGGTCTAACACCGGGGAGCTGTTTTTT
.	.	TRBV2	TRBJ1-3	CASSERGNTIYF	TGTGCCAGCAGTGAGCGCGGAAACACCATATATTTT
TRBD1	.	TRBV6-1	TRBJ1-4	CASSAGTGGSTNEKLFF	TGTGCCAGCAGTGCCGGGACAGGGGGATCAACTAATGAAAAACTGTTTTTT
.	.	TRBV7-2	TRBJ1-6	CASKRDTANSPLHF	TGTGCCAGCAAGCGGGACACCGCAAATTCACCCCTCCACTTT
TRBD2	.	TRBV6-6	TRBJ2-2	CASRGGGAIGELFF	TGTGCCAGCAGAGGCGGGGGGGCGATCGGGGAGCTGTTTTTT
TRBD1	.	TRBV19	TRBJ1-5	CASSPRDRVRSSNQPQHF	TGTGCCAGTAGTCCACGGGACAGGGTCAGGTCTAGCAATCAGCCCCAGCATTTT
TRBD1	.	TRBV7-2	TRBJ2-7	CASSIQGVYEQYF	TGTGCCAGCAGCATTCAGGGGGTCTACGAGCAGTACTTC
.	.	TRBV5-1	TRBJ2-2	CASSLVAARTNTGELFF	TGCGCCAGCAGCTTGGTTGCAGCTAGAACGAACACCGGGGAGCTGTTTTTT
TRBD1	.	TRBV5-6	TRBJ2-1	CASSPLQGAVEQFF	TGTGCCAGCAGCCCCTTACAGGGGGCGGTTGAGCAGTTCTTC
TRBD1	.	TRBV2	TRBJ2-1	CASSEWGGQVHVEQFF	TGTGCCAGCAGTGAATGGGGCGGACAGGTTCACGTCGAGCAGTTCTTC
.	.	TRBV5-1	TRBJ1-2	CASCFSPENYGYTF	TGCGCCAGCTGTTTCTCGCCAGAAAACTATGGCTACACCTTC
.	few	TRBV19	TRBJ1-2	CASSPPAAGYTF	TGTGCCAGTAGCCCACCGGCGGCTGGCTACACCTTC
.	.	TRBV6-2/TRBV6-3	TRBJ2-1	CASSPRLLLFF	TGTGCCAGCAGCCCCAGACTACTACTGTTCTTC
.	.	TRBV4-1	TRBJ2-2	CASSQGRTGELFF	TGCGCCAGCAGCCAAGGTCGTACCGGGGAGCTGTTTTTT
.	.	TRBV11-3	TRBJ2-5	CASSHNRAETQYF	TGTGCCAGCAGCCACAACAGGGCCGAGACCCAGTACTTC
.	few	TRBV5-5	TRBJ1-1	CASTESGWGRNTEAFF	TGTGCCAGCACCGAGAGTGGATGGGGCCGTAACACTGAAGCTTTCTTT
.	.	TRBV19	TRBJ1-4	CASSPGSGFKEKLFF	TGTGCCAGTAGCCCGGGGTCGGGGTTTAAGGAAAAACTGTTTTTT
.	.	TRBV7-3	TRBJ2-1	CASSPPDKAPYNEQFF	TGTGCCAGCAGCCCCCCCGACAAGGCTCCGTACAATGAGCAGTTCTTC
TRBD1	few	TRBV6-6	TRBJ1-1	CASSYGQGGNTEAFF	TGTGCCAGCAGTTACGGACAGGGGGGGAACACTGAAGCTTTCTTT
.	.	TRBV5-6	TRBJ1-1	CASSLGQFAFF	TGTGCCAGCAGCTTGGGACAGTTTGCTTTCTTT
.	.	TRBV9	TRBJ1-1	CASSVSGNTEAFF	TGTGCCAGCAGCGTCTCGGGGAACACTGAAGCTTTCTTT
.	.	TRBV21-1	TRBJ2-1	CASSKWGVGLAGYNEQFF	TGTGCCAGCAGCAAATGGGGGGTTGGACTAGCGGGGTACAATGAGCAGTTCTTC
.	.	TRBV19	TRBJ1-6	CASTQTGLYNSPLHF	TGTGCCAGTACCCAGACAGGACTGTATAATTCACCCCTCCACTTT
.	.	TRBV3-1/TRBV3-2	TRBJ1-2	CASSRPGDGYTF	TGTGCCAGCAGCCGACCGGGAGATGGCTACACCTTC
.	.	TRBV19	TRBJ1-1	CASMSGGLGLNTEAFF	TGTGCCAGTATGAGTGGGGGGTTGGGGCTTAACACTGAAGCTTTCTTT
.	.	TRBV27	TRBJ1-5	CASSVSGKLSNQPQHF	TGTGCCAGCAGTGTCTCAGGGAAGCTTAGCAATCAGCCCCAGCATTTT
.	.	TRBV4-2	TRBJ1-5	CASSQEGAANQPQHF	TGTGCCAGCAGCCAAGAAGGGGCTGCCAATCAGCCCCAGCATTTT
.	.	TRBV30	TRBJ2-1	CAWSGGGFNEQFF	TGTGCCTGGTCCGGAGGTGGTTTCAATGAGCAGTTCTTC
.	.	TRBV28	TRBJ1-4	CASSLRGTNEKLFF	TGTGCCAGCAGTTTAAGGGGTACTAATGAAAAACTGTTTTTT